The source of this TCR beta chain is a study of OX40 agonist ivuxolimab in advanced cancers. Findings and limits, study-wide: CD8+ T cells (on average) carried more expanded clones than CD4+ T cells. The study found among the lowest clonal expansion in partial responders at 0.1-3.0 mg/kg.

Points on this clone: The antigen is unknown.

Per germline, CDR1 SGHVS and CDR2 FNYEAQ. V lost 5 bases and J lost 2, with 18 bases in between. This CDR3 comprises 16 residues. Assay: immunoSEQ multiplex PCR; the TCRdb copy retains only in-frame clones and omits some. The sample holds roughly 65,000 clones, approximately 80% seen once. The receptor was derived from an adult with an advanced solid tumor such as melanoma, head and neck, liver or kidney cancer. Sequenced material: CD4+ or CD8+ T cells sorted from blood, taken in a trial of the OX40 agonist ivuxolimab. V is TRBV7-6 and J is TRBJ2-5; D may be TRBD1 or TRBD2 (6 bases each). The CDR3 DNA reads as TGTGCCAGCAGCCCCGGGGGCGCTGGGCTGCAAGAGACCCAGTACTTC. Translated: CASSPGGAGLQETQYF.